Presented here are 29 T cell receptor beta chains from one specimen sequenced in a study of shared clonotypes between healthy human individuals. Sequencing used immunoSEQ multiplex PCR; TCRdb keeps in-frame clones, though not all of them. The sample shows about 2.1 million clones, around 93% of them seen only once. Naive CD8 populations comprised CD45RO-negative cells positively selected for CCR7, excluding terminally differentiated effector memory CD45RA+ cells. The source material was naive CD8+ T cells from PBMCs. The source of these receptors is a man aged 18 to 29 in good health. Some clones in this sample may be carry-over from other donors' samples.

This chain uses TRBV6-5 with TRBJ2-3; 7 positions agree with TRBD1. This CDR3 has 15 residues. CDR1 and CDR2 (germline): MNHEY, SVGAGI. The J segment lost 0 bases and the V segment lost 5 bases, leaving 5 bases of the junction unmatched. For the CDR3, the DNA is TGTGCCAGCAGTCCCCTCAGGGGGAGCACAGATACGCAGTATTTT. Encoded protein: CASSPLRGSTDTQYF.

The chain has TRBV5-4 and TRBJ2-3; D perhaps matches TRBD1 (6 bases). The CDR3 has 15 residues. Between the trimmed V and J ends, which lost 3 bases and 0 bases, there was a span of 11 bases. In germline, CDR1 is SGHNT, CDR2 YYREEE (reference sequence). The CDR3 DNA sequence: TGTGCCAGCAGCTCCGGGACAACTAGCACAGATACGCAGTATTTT. Protein product: CASSSGTTSTDTQYF. The full variable domain, its missing parts supplied by reference TRBV5-4 and TRBJ2-3, is ETGVTQSPTHLIKTRGQQVTLRCSSQSGHNTVSWYQQALGQGPQFIFQYYREEENGRGNFPPRFSGLQFPNYSSELNVNALELDDSALYLCASSSGTTSTDTQYFGPGTRLTVL.

The chain uses TRBV11-1 and TRBJ2-1; D unresolved. Germline CDR1 and CDR2: SGHAT and FQDESV (reference sequence). This CDR3 has 13 amino acids. V shed 5 bases and J shed 5 bases, with 10 bases lying between them. CDR3 in DNA: TGTGCCAGCAGCCCCCCCATAGACAATGAGCAGTTCTTC. Its translation is CASSPPIDNEQFF.

This sequence joins TRBV19 and TRBJ2-3; 8 bases align to TRBD2. CDR1 and CDR2 from the germline V gene are LNHDA and SQIVND (reference sequence). The CDR3 is made up of 14 amino acids. V lost 2 bases and J lost 4; bases outside the gene matches: 2. CDR3 DNA: TGTGCCAGTAGTATACTAGCGGGTTCAGATACGCAGTATTTT. It encodes CASSILAGSDTQYF. The entire variable domain, with the rest obtained from reference TRBV19 and TRBJ2-3, is as follows: DGGITQSPKYLFRKEGQNVTLSCEQNLNHDAMYWYRQDPGQGLRLIYYSQIVNDFQKGDIAEGYSVSREKKESFPLTVTSAQKNPTAFYLCASSILAGSDTQYFGPGTRLTVL.

This sequence joins TRBV9 and TRBJ2-5, with 13 bases lining up with TRBD2. V gave up 3 bases and J gave up 5 bases; unmatched junction bases: 16. The CDR3 loop spans 19 amino acids. Germline CDR1 and CDR2: SGDLS and YYNGEE. CDR3 sequence (DNA): TGTGCCAGCAGCGGACGACACGGGACTAGCGGGATCCTAGGGGAGACCCAGTACTTC. Protein product: CASSGRHGTSGILGETQYF.

V usage is TRBV7-8 and J usage is TRBJ2-7; 10 bases map to TRBD2. This CDR3 spans 18 amino acids. V lost 1 base and J lost 3; bases outside the gene matches: 12. CDR1 and CDR2 from the germline V gene are SGHVS and FQNEAQ. CDR3 in DNA: TGTGCCAGCAGCTTAGAATCTAGCGGGAGAGGTGTACTCTACGAGCAGTACTTC. It specifies CASSLESSGRGVLYEQYF.

J is TRBJ1-2 and V is TRBV5-6; weak D call: TRBD1 (5 bases). Trimming shortened V by 4 bases and J by 2 bases, and 12 bases separated the two germline ends. CDR1 and CDR2 (germline): SGHDT, YYEEEE. The CDR3 has 14 amino acids. In DNA form, the CDR3 reads TGTGCCAGCAGCCCCTCCGACAGAAACTATGGCTACACCTTC. Translating gives CASSPSDRNYGYTF.

The rearrangement links TRBV7-6 to TRBJ1-3; D remains unclear. From germline, CDR1 is SGHVS and CDR2 FNYEAQ. The CDR3 is 14 residues long. V lost 6 bases and J 1 base, leaving 10 bases between the germline ends. CDR3 protein: CASRLTLSGNTIYF. CDR3 DNA sequence: TGTGCCAGCAGACTGACACTATCTGGAAACACCATATATTTT. Combining the CDR3 with reference TRBV7-6 and TRBJ1-3 gives the whole variable domain GAGVSQSPRYKVTKRGQDVALRCDPISGHVSLYWYRQALGQGPEFLTYFNYEAQQDKSGLPNDRFSAERPEGSISTLTIQRTEQRDSAMYRCASRLTLSGNTIYFGEGSWLTVV.

V gene TRBV19 combines with J gene TRBJ1-5; D is unresolved. Per germline, CDR1 LNHDA and CDR2 SQIVND (reference sequence). V gave up 4 bases and J gave up 4 bases, with 8 bases separating them. The length of the CDR3 is 13 residues. CDR3 bases: TGTGCCAGTAGTACGAGGCTGAATCAGCCCCAGCATTTT. Its protein product is CASSTRLNQPQHF.

The chain joins TRBV9 to TRBJ2-6; D is unclear. The CDR3 length is 16 residues. Trimming pared 0 bases from V and 4 bases from J, leaving 11 bases between. Looked up from germline, CDR1 is SGDLS and CDR2 is YYNGEE. The CDR3: CASSVGWGFGANVLTF. DNA for the CDR3: TGTGCCAGCAGCGTAGGGTGGGGTTTCGGGGCCAACGTCCTGACTTTC.

This CDR3 reads CASSPLWNTGELFF. Here the CDR3 DNA reads TGTGCCAGCAGCCCCCTGTGGAACACCGGGGAGCTGTTTTTT. V gene TRBV7-3 combines with J gene TRBJ2-2; no reliable D call. This CDR3 is built from 14 residues. The germline gives CDR1 SGHTA, CDR2 FQGTGA. V was trimmed by 5 bases and J by 1 base, leaving 8 bases between them.

This chain connects TRBV7-9 to TRBJ2-5; TRBD2 is a possible D gene (5 bases). The CDR3 has 15 amino acids. Germline CDR1 reads SEHNR; CDR2 reads FQNEAQ (reference sequence). Deletions cut 0 bases from V and 2 bases from J, with 10 bases between. This CDR3 reads CASSLAERLQETQYF. The CDR3 region has the DNA TGTGCCAGCAGCTTAGCGGAGCGGTTACAAGAGACCCAGTACTTC.

The chain joins TRBV7-9 to TRBJ1-2; TRBD1 aligns across 9 bases. In germline, CDR1 is SEHNR, CDR2 FQNEAQ (reference sequence). Trimming removed 5 bases from V and 3 bases from J; junction bases left unmatched: 4. The CDR3 is made up of 14 amino acids. As DNA, the CDR3 is TGTGCCAGCAGCACAGGGGGCAAGGACTATGGCTACACCTTC. This gives the protein CASSTGGKDYGYTF.

With respect to this clone: This same CDR3 is encoded by further DNA sequences in the sample. The gene calls are TRBV6-5 and TRBJ1-1, with no clear D. The ends were cut back, 0 bases at V and 1 base at J, with 6 bases in the middle. Germline V CDR1 and CDR2: MNHEY, SVGAGI. The CDR3 is 14 residues long. CDR3 region: CASSYSSENTEAFF. DNA for the CDR3: TGTGCCAGCAGTTACTCTTCAGAGAACACTGAAGCTTTCTTT.

The rearrangement links TRBV16 to TRBJ2-5, with 8 positions matching TRBD2. Germline V CDR1 and CDR2: KGHSY, FQNENV. The CDR3 loop spans 17 amino acids. Trimming cost V 2 bases and J 0 bases; bases outside gene matches: 8. Written as DNA, the CDR3 is TGTGCCAGCAGCCAACTAGCGGGCTCCCAGTACCAAGAGACCCAGTACTTC. The encoded protein is CASSQLAGSQYQETQYF.

V and J are TRBV5-1 and TRBJ2-3; 7 bases agree with TRBD2. This CDR3 region has 18 residues. Germline CDR1 is SGHRS and CDR2 is YFSETQ. V was clipped by 0 bases and J by 4 bases; unmatched bases: 14. Written as DNA, the CDR3 is TGCGCCAGCAGCTTGGGTTACGGCCCGGCGGGAGTGTCAGATACGCAGTATTTT. Encoded protein: CASSLGYGPAGVSDTQYF. The full variable domain, completed using reference TRBV5-1 and TRBJ2-3, is KAGVTQTPRYLIKTRGQQVTLSCSPISGHRSVSWYQQTPGQGLQFLFEYFSETQRNKGNFPGRFSGRQFSNSRSEMNVSTLELGDSALYLCASSLGYGPAGVSDTQYFGPGTRLTVL.

V usage is TRBV5-1 and J usage is TRBJ1-1; 7 bases align to TRBD1. The CDR3 is 14 amino acids. Germline V lookup: CDR1 SGHRS, CDR2 YFSETQ. V lost 4 bases to trimming and J lost 7 bases; unmatched junction nucleotides: 10. The CDR3 reads CASSITTGDGEAFF. The CDR3 DNA sequence: TGCGCCAGCAGCATAACCACAGGGGACGGTGAAGCTTTCTTT.

CDR3 in amino acids: CATSSNTIFSGANVLTF. As DNA, the CDR3 is TGTGCCACCAGCAGCAACACAATTTTTTCTGGGGCCAACGTCCTGACTTTC. The chain uses TRBV15 and TRBJ2-6; D remains ambiguous. The CDR3 spans 17 residues. Germline values: CDR1 LNHNV, CDR2 YYDKDF (reference sequence). V was clipped by 3 bases and J by 1 base, with 13 bases between them.

The chain joins TRBV27 to TRBJ2-7; tentatively, D is TRBD1 (5 bases). Trimming shortened V by 8 bases and J by 3 bases, and 17 bases separated the two germline ends. Germline V gives CDR1 MNHEY, CDR2 SMNVEV (reference sequence). This CDR3 contains 14 residues. CDR3 in amino acids: CASGPRTSLYEQYF. CDR3 bases: TGTGCCAGCGGACCTCGGACAAGCCTCTACGAGCAGTACTTC.

The chain links TRBV27 to TRBJ1-5; D call uncertain. This CDR3 has 16 residues. V shed 5 bases and J shed 1 base, with 15 bases lying between them. The germline CDR1 and CDR2 sequences are MNHEY and SMNVEV (reference sequence). The CDR3 sequence: CASSPIGPASNQPQHF. Written as DNA, the CDR3 is TGTGCCAGCAGTCCCATCGGACCGGCAAGCAATCAGCCCCAGCATTTT.

V gene TRBV7-9 combines with J gene TRBJ1-4; 8 bases align to TRBD1. Germline V CDR1 and CDR2: SEHNR, FQNEAQ (reference sequence). This CDR3 has 15 residues. Trimming removed 5 bases from V and 0 bases from J; junction bases left unmatched: 2. The DNA for the CDR3 is TGTGCCAGCAGCGACAGGGGAGCAACTAATGAAAAACTGTTTTTT. Its protein product is CASSDRGATNEKLFF.

This clone occurred a few times. Other DNA sequences in this sample translate to the same CDR3. The chain uses TRBV7-9 and TRBJ1-5; maybe TRBD1 (5 bases). Trimming took 5 bases from V and 2 from J, leaving 10 bases between them. This CDR3 has 14 residues. Germline V CDR1 and CDR2: SEHNR, FQNEAQ (reference sequence). CDR3: CASSPRGGNQPQHF. The CDR3, as DNA: TGTGCCAGCAGCCCCCGGGGGGGCAATCAGCCCCAGCATTTT.

The CDR3 protein is CASSDGGGPLLTYEQYF. In DNA form, the CDR3 reads TGTGCCAGCAGTGATGGGGGGGGACCCCTCCTCACCTACGAGCAGTACTTC. V usage is TRBV25-1 and J usage is TRBJ2-7, with 7 positions matching TRBD2. V dropped 3 bases and J dropped 2; count of bases not matched to a gene: 13. Germline V gene lookup returns CDR1 MGHDK and CDR2 SYGVNS. The CDR3 runs 17 residues.

This rearrangement joins TRBV28 to TRBJ1-5, with D possibly matching TRBD1 (5 bases). The CDR3 is 16 residues long. Germline V gene data show CDR1 as MDHEN and CDR2 as SYDVKM. V was cut by 4 bases and J by 2 bases, with 15 bases left in between. This chain's CDR3 is CASSSFPSRGNQPQHF. The CDR3 DNA reads TGTGCCAGCAGTTCTTTTCCGAGCAGGGGCAATCAGCCCCAGCATTTT.

A word on this clone: This sample also contains other DNA sequences that code for the same CDR3. The CDR3 here is CASSSSGRGTGELFF. CDR3 nucleotides: TGTGCCAGCAGCTCTAGCGGGAGAGGCACCGGGGAGCTGTTTTTT. This sequence joins TRBV7-9 and TRBJ2-2, with 10 bases that match TRBD2. The CDR3 totals 15 residues. The germline gives CDR1 SEHNR, CDR2 FQNEAQ (reference sequence). V shed 4 bases and J 4 bases; nucleotides not matched to a gene: 3.

This chain joins TRBV27 and TRBJ2-7; 11 nucleotides align to TRBD1. The V segment lost 4 bases and the J segment 4 bases; nucleotides outside the gene matches: 6. The CDR3 length is 15 residues. Germline-derived CDR1 and CDR2 are MNHEY and SMNVEV (reference sequence). CDR3 protein: CASSSWTGGGYEQYF. CDR3 coding DNA: TGTGCCAGCAGTTCCTGGACAGGGGGCGGATACGAGCAGTACTTC.

This rearrangement joins TRBV5-1 to TRBJ2-7; 7 positions agree with TRBD2. The CDR3 consists of 14 residues. V shed 4 bases and J 3 bases; nucleotides not matched to a gene: 7. Germline loops: CDR1 SGHRS, CDR2 YFSETQ. CDR3 sequence: CASSPREELYEQYF. The CDR3 DNA sequence: TGCGCCAGCAGCCCACGGGAGGAACTCTACGAGCAGTACTTC. The full variable domain, rest sourced from reference TRBV5-1 and TRBJ2-7, is KAGVTQTPRYLIKTRGQQVTLSCSPISGHRSVSWYQQTPGQGLQFLFEYFSETQRNKGNFPGRFSGRQFSNSRSEMNVSTLELGDSALYLCASSPREELYEQYFGPGTRLTVT.

The chain couples TRBV11-2 to TRBJ2-7, with no clear D. Looked up from germline, CDR1 is SGHAT and CDR2 is FQNNGV. With 7 bases removed from V and 5 bases from J, the gap between germline ends came to 12 bases. CDR3 length: 12 residues. The CDR3 region is CASTSTLHEQYF. The CDR3, as DNA: TGTGCCAGCACCTCCACCCTCCACGAGCAGTACTTC.

About this clone itself: This CDR3 is also generated by other DNA sequences in the sample. This rearrangement joins TRBV11-2 to TRBJ2-7, with 9 bases identical to TRBD2. J gave up 3 bases and V 3 bases, and 3 bases lay outside the gene matches. Germline V CDR1 and CDR2: SGHAT, FQNNGV. CDR3 length: 14 residues. CDR3 bases: TGTGCCAGCAGCTTGGGACTAGCTTTCTACGAGCAGTACTTC. Protein sequence: CASSLGLAFYEQYF.